What follows are 17 T cell receptor beta chains derived from one specimen sequenced in a study of preoperative IRX-2 immunotherapy in early breast cancer. This sample's treatment: preoperative locoregional IRX-2 cytokine immunotherapy. Some clones are missing from TCRdb's copy, which holds only in-frame ones; the method was immunoSEQ multiplex PCR. Of some 25,000 clones detected, roughly nine tenths appear once; the ten largest clones hold roughly 8.6%. The source was tumor tissue, collected after IRX-2 immunotherapy. Receptors originate from a human donor with breast cancer.

This clone has a single count. The CDR3 DNA follows: TGTGCCAGTACCCGGACAGTAGGGTATCAGCCCCAGCATTTT. It codes for CASTRTVGYQPQHF. V and J are TRBV19 and TRBJ1-5; TRBD1 is a possible D gene (6 bases). Germline CDR1 reads LNHDA; CDR2 reads SQIVND (reference sequence). The CDR3 is made up of 14 amino acids. Trimming removed 7 bases from V and 5 bases from J, with 15 bases in between.

The chain couples TRBV13 to TRBJ2-7; 12 positions agree with TRBD1. The germline V gene encodes CDR1 PRHDT and CDR2 FYEKMQ (reference sequence). V shed 2 bases, J shed 7 bases, and the junction held 3 bases outside the gene matches. The CDR3 loop spans 14 amino acids. This CDR3 reads CASSLWDRGHEQYF. The CDR3 DNA sequence: TGTGCCAGCAGCTTATGGGACAGGGGGCATGAGCAGTACTTC.

This rearrangement joins TRBV6-5 to TRBJ2-3, with D perhaps matching TRBD2 (6 bases). This CDR3 has 12 residues. The germline CDR1 and CDR2 sequences are MNHEY and SVGAGI. Deletions cut 0 bases from V and 12 bases from J, with 10 bases between. This chain's CDR3 is CASSYSTGTQYF. The CDR3 nucleotides read TGTGCCAGCAGTTACTCGACTGGGACTCAGTATTTT.

The chain carries TRBV29-1 and TRBJ2-1; tentative D call: TRBD2 (6 bases). The CDR3 has 10 amino acids. Germline CDR1 and CDR2: SQVTM and ANQGSEA. Trimming removed 7 bases from V and 8 bases from J, with 9 bases in between. The CDR3 DNA is TGCAGCGGAGGAGGGGATGAGCAGTTCTTC. This encodes CSGGGDEQFF.

The genes are TRBV18 and TRBJ1-1; D is possibly TRBD1 (6 bases). Trimming removed 1 base from V and 6 bases from J, with 9 bases in between. CDR3 length: 13 amino acids. Germline loops: CDR1 KGHSH, CDR2 LQKENI. The CDR3 is CASSPRAGAEAFF. DNA for the CDR3: TGTGCCAGCTCACCACGGGCAGGGGCTGAAGCTTTCTTT. Combining the CDR3 with reference TRBV18 and TRBJ1-1 gives the whole variable domain NAGVMQNPRHLVRRRGQEARLRCSPMKGHSHVYWYRQLPEEGLKFMVYLQKENIIDESGMPKERFSAEFPKEGPSILRIQQVVRGDSAAYFCASSPRAGAEAFFGQGTRLTVV.

The V and J genes are TRBV14 and TRBJ2-7; D gene unclear. The CDR3 is 12 residues long. Per germline, CDR1 SGHDN and CDR2 FVKESK. V was clipped by 2 bases and J by 6 bases, with 8 bases between them. The DNA of the CDR3 is TGTGCCAGCAGCCAATTACCTTCCGAGCAGTACTTC. Translating gives CASSQLPSEQYF.

This chain uses TRBV19 with TRBJ2-7; D may match TRBD1 or TRBD2 (7 bases each). V lost 8 bases to trimming and J lost 6 bases, with 17 bases between them. This CDR3 spans 13 amino acids. Germline V gene data show CDR1 as LNHDA and CDR2 as SQIVND (reference sequence). CDR3 DNA: TGTGCCAGTCACGGGGAGGGGGCTAGCGAGCAGTACTTC. It translates to CASHGEGASEQYF.

The chain is built from TRBV30 and TRBJ2-5, with 8 bases identical to TRBD1. CDR1 GTSNPN and CDR2 SVGIG come from the germline V gene (reference sequence). This CDR3 region has 15 residues. The V and J ends lost 0 bases and 3 bases, in that order; junction bases with no gene match: 6. The CDR3 loop reads CAWSVGQGAEETQYF. As DNA, the CDR3 is TGTGCCTGGAGTGTAGGGCAGGGGGCAGAAGAGACCCAGTACTTC.

The V gene is TRBV28, the J gene TRBJ1-5, with no clear D. CDR1 and CDR2 (germline): MDHEN, SYDVKM. The CDR3 loop spans 12 amino acids. V gave up 5 bases and J gave up 4 bases, with 6 bases separating them. The CDR3 DNA follows: TGTGCCAGCAGTCGATCGAATCAGCCCCAGCATTTT. It specifies CASSRSNQPQHF.

The rearrangement links TRBV6-7 to TRBJ1-1, with D uncertain. TRBV6-7 is marked as an open reading frame, function uncertain. The CDR3 contains 10 residues. This chain's CDR3 is CELGNTEAFF. The CDR3 nucleotides read TGTGAACTAGGGAACACTGAAGCTTTCTTT.

CDR3 in amino acids: CASSIESSVAGSYEQYF. The DNA of the CDR3 is TGTGCCAGTAGTATAGAGTCCTCCGTAGCGGGGTCCTACGAGCAGTACTTC. The chain is built from TRBV19 and TRBJ2-7; 8 bases are shared with TRBD2. The CDR3 covers 17 residues. V gave up 0 bases and J gave up 1 base; unmatched junction bases: 8. Looked up from germline, CDR1 is LNHDA and CDR2 is SQIVND (reference sequence).

This rearrangement joins TRBV2 to TRBJ1-5; D gene ambiguous. Trimming stripped 4 bases from V and 4 bases from J, with 8 bases between. Germline assignment: CDR1 SNHLY and CDR2 FYNNEI. CDR3 size: 13 residues. In DNA, the CDR3 is TGTGCCAGCAGTGGGTACGGGAATCAGCCCCAGCATTTT. Protein sequence: CASSGYGNQPQHF.

This chain connects TRBV4-1 to TRBJ2-7, with 7 nucleotides matching TRBD2. J lost 3 bases, V lost 4 bases, and 12 bases had no gene match. CDR1 MGHRA and CDR2 YSYEKL come from the germline V gene. The CDR3 spans 16 residues. CDR3 coding DNA: TGCGCCAGCAGCCGCAGCATCGGGAGCGGGGACTACGAGCAGTACTTC. This gives the protein CASSRSIGSGDYEQYF.

The chain uses TRBV29-1 and TRBJ1-1, with 7 bases identical to TRBD1. V was clipped by 5 bases and J by 1 base; unmatched bases: 7. CDR1 and CDR2 from the germline V gene are SQVTM and ANQGSEA. The CDR3 runs 14 residues. In DNA form, the CDR3 reads TGCAGCGTTACCACAGGGGAGAGGAACACTGAAGCTTTCTTT. Protein: CSVTTGERNTEAFF.

This chain joins TRBV9 and TRBJ2-5, with 11 bases matching TRBD2. CDR1 and CDR2 from the germline V gene are SGDLS and YYNGEE. The CDR3 is 16 residues long. J gave up 3 bases and V 0 bases, and 4 bases lay outside the gene matches. The CDR3 loop is CASSVEGSGGEETQYF. The CDR3 nucleotides are TGTGCCAGCAGCGTAGAGGGTAGCGGGGGGGAAGAGACCCAGTACTTC.

This sequence joins TRBV27 and TRBJ1-1; D is undetermined. The germline V and J ends were trimmed by 2 bases and 1 base, with 5 bases remaining between them. The germline gives CDR1 MNHEY, CDR2 SMNVEV (reference sequence). This CDR3 has 13 residues. CDR3 DNA: TGTGCCAGCAGTTTAATCCCGAACACTGAAGCTTTCTTT. The encoded protein is CASSLIPNTEAFF.

This chain uses TRBV23-1 with TRBJ2-7; 10 positions agree with TRBD1. TRBV23-1 is placed among ORFs of uncertain function. The CDR3 runs 14 residues. With 7 bases clipped from V and 4 bases from J, the junction kept 7 bases outside the gene matches. The CDR3 protein is CASTTTGGLYEQYF. As DNA, the CDR3 is TGCGCCAGCACCACGACAGGGGGCTTGTACGAGCAGTACTTC.